The 29 T cell receptor beta chains below all came from one sample that was sequenced in a study of shared clonotypes between healthy human individuals. Libraries were prepared by immunoSEQ multiplex PCR; TCRdb keeps only in-frame clonotypes and omits some of them. The data hold about 2.3 million clones, with 80% to 95% observed a single time. The sample comprised naive CD4+ T cells from PBMCs. Documented subset: CD45RA+ positively selected. The source is a man aged 18 to 29 in good health. Some clones in this sample may be carry-over from other donors' samples.

The chain employs TRBV6-6 and TRBJ1-1; D gene unclear. Trimming left V 7 bases short and J 1 base short, with 16 bases between. Germline CDR1 MNHNY, CDR2 SVGAGI (reference sequence). The CDR3 consists of 15 residues. CDR3 region: CASTLTEVRNTEAFF. The CDR3 nucleotides are TGTGCCAGCACTCTTACCGAGGTTAGGAACACTGAAGCTTTCTTT.

The chain employs TRBV9 and TRBJ1-2, with D uncertain. The germline gives CDR1 SGDLS, CDR2 YYNGEE. The CDR3 loop spans 15 amino acids. V lost 4 bases and J 0 bases, leaving 13 bases between the germline ends. The CDR3 sequence is CASSLSGRANYGYTF. The CDR3 nucleotides read TGTGCCAGCAGCCTCTCTGGGCGAGCTAACTATGGCTACACCTTC.

The chain is built from TRBV5-4 and TRBJ2-2; D might be TRBD2 (6 bases). Trimming removed 4 bases at V and 5 bases at J, with 12 bases between. The germline V gene encodes CDR1 SGHNT and CDR2 YYREEE (reference sequence). This CDR3 is built from 14 residues. CDR3 protein: CASSPTTRTGELFF. DNA for the CDR3: TGTGCCAGCAGCCCCACGACTAGAACCGGGGAGCTGTTTTTT.

This chain links TRBV4-3 with TRBJ2-1; 9 bases map to TRBD2. Trimming cost V 1 base and J 7 bases; bases outside gene matches: 14. This CDR3 contains 18 residues. The germline V gene encodes CDR1 LGHNA and CDR2 YSLEER. The CDR3 spells CASSQAWREGPGDNEQFF. Written as DNA, the CDR3 is TGCGCCAGCAGCCAAGCGTGGCGGGAGGGCCCAGGTGATAATGAGCAGTTCTTC.

The chain employs TRBV5-4 and TRBJ2-1; D is ambiguous. The CDR3 length is 17 residues. Trimming stripped 0 bases from V and 0 bases from J, with 13 bases between. The germline V gene has CDR1 SGHNT and CDR2 YYREEE (reference sequence). The CDR3 region is CASSLAIGVSSYNEQFF. The CDR3 region has the DNA TGTGCCAGCAGCTTGGCAATTGGGGTAAGCTCCTACAATGAGCAGTTCTTC.

The J gene is TRBJ2-7, the V gene TRBV5-1; 8 bases match TRBD1. The length of the CDR3 is 13 residues. The junction had 6 bases not matched to a gene; V was cut back by 2 bases and J by 8 bases. Germline-derived CDR1 and CDR2 are SGHRS and YFSETQ. CDR3 sequence (DNA): TGCGCCAGCAGCTTCGACAGGGGCAGGCAGCAGTACTTC. Its protein is CASSFDRGRQQYF.

The V and J genes are TRBV7-9 and TRBJ2-6, with D possibly matching TRBD2 (6 bases). This CDR3 is 13 amino acids long. Trimming removed 11 bases from V and 2 bases from J, with 10 bases in between. CDR1 is SEHNR and CDR2 is FQNEAQ in the germline V gene (reference sequence). Written as DNA, the CDR3 is TGTGCCTGCGGGGTACCTGGGGCCAACGTCCTGACTTTC. It translates to CACGVPGANVLTF.

This clone was seen once. The same CDR3 arises from other DNA sequences in this sample as well. J is TRBJ2-7 and V is TRBV6-5; 7 bases are a match to TRBD2. This CDR3 comprises 14 residues. Germline V CDR1 and CDR2: MNHEY, SVGAGI. Trimming removed 0 bases from V and 1 base from J; junction bases left unmatched: 0. The CDR3 region has the DNA TGTGCCAGCAGTTACTCGGGGGGGTCCTACGAGCAGTACTTC. Its translation is CASSYSGGSYEQYF.

The chain carries TRBV30 and TRBJ1-1; TRBD1 might be the D (6 bases). The V gene lost 4 bases and the J gene lost 1 base, with 10 bases spanning the gap. Germline V gene data show CDR1 as GTSNPN and CDR2 as SVGIG (reference sequence). The CDR3 spans 13 residues. The CDR3 region is CAWTGGANTEAFF. The CDR3 nucleotides read TGTGCCTGGACGGGGGGCGCGAACACTGAAGCTTTCTTT.

There are a few counts of this clone. Other DNA variants within this sample encode the same CDR3. V and J are TRBV5-1 and TRBJ1-5; D unclear. V lost 4 bases to trimming and J lost 2 bases, with 13 bases between them. This CDR3 region has 15 residues. Germline V gene lookup returns CDR1 SGHRS and CDR2 YFSETQ. The CDR3 nucleotides read TGCGCCAGCAGCCCGGACCCAGGAGGCAATCAGCCCCAGCATTTT. Its translation: CASSPDPGGNQPQHF.

The chain carries TRBV28 and TRBJ2-7; D is undetermined. Germline CDR1 and CDR2: MDHEN and SYDVKM. V lost 7 bases and J 3 bases, leaving 16 bases between the germline ends. The CDR3 is 14 residues long. CDR3 in amino acids: CASIPGDGVYEQYF. The CDR3 nucleotides are TGTGCCAGCATCCCCGGCGACGGAGTCTACGAGCAGTACTTC.

This chain uses TRBV10-3 with TRBJ2-3; D possibly corresponds to TRBD1 (5 bases). Between the trimmed V and J ends, which lost 3 bases and 3 bases, there was a span of 7 bases. The CDR3 spans 13 residues. Germline CDR1 and CDR2: ENHRY and SYGVKD. In DNA form, the CDR3 reads TGTGCCATCAGTGACAGGGCTACAGATACGCAGTATTTT. It codes for CAISDRATDTQYF.

The chain uses TRBV10-3 and TRBJ2-4; 9 nucleotides agree with TRBD2. Germline loops: CDR1 ENHRY, CDR2 SYGVKD. The CDR3 covers 15 residues. Trimming removed 10 bases from V and 7 bases from J; junction bases left unmatched: 14. This CDR3 reads CATTRSAGGGNIQYF. The CDR3 region has the DNA TGTGCCACCACGCGGTCAGCGGGAGGCGGGAACATTCAGTACTTC.

The chain couples TRBV4-2 to TRBJ1-5; no reliable D call. This CDR3 region has 13 residues. V lost 0 bases and J lost 5, with 5 bases in between. The germline V gene encodes CDR1 LGHNA and CDR2 YNFKEQ. DNA for the CDR3: TGTGCCAGCAGCCAAGAGGCCCATCAGCCCCAGCATTTT. Translated, it gives CASSQEAHQPQHF.

The chain combines TRBV19 with TRBJ2-1, with 10 positions matching TRBD2. V was pared by 2 bases and J by 5 bases, with 9 bases of the junction left unmatched. The length of the CDR3 is 17 residues. In germline, CDR1 is LNHDA, CDR2 SQIVND (reference sequence). CDR3 DNA: TGTGCCAGTAGTATACCATACGGGCTAGCGGGAGACAATGAGCAGTTCTTC. Amino acids: CASSIPYGLAGDNEQFF.

This chain joins TRBV5-1 and TRBJ2-7; 11 nucleotides align to TRBD2. CDR3 length equals 15 residues. With V trimmed by 3 bases and J by 4 bases, 6 bases remained unmatched. Germline loops: CDR1 SGHRS, CDR2 YFSETQ. The CDR3 bases are TGCGCCAGCAGCTCACCTACTAGCGGGGGATACGAGCAGTACTTC. This encodes CASSSPTSGGYEQYF.

The rearrangement joins TRBV7-6 to TRBJ2-1; 10 bases map to TRBD1. V shed 8 bases and J 3 bases; nucleotides not matched to a gene: 10. CDR3 size: 16 residues. The V gene's germline CDR1 is SGHVS and CDR2 FNYEAQ. The CDR3 coding sequence is TGTGCCAGCCACCAAAGGACAGGGGGTGACTACAATGAGCAGTTCTTC. As protein: CASHQRTGGDYNEQFF.

The chain recombines TRBV2 with TRBJ2-7, with D possibly being TRBD1 (6 bases). The CDR3 sequence is 13 residues long. CDR1 and CDR2 from the germline V gene are SNHLY and FYNNEI. V gave up 4 bases and J gave up 3 bases, with 10 bases separating them. The CDR3 protein is CASSAGTSYEQYF. The CDR3, as DNA: TGTGCCAGCAGTGCCGGGACAAGCTACGAGCAGTACTTC. The variable domain in full, completed from reference TRBV2 and TRBJ2-7, reads EPEVTQTPSHQVTQMGQEVILRCVPISNHLYFYWYRQILGQKVEFLVSFYNNEISEKSEIFDDQFSVERPDGSNFTLKIRSTKLEDSAMYFCASSAGTSYEQYFGPGTRLTVT.

The chain uses TRBV30 and TRBJ1-3; no definite D call. The V and J ends lost 5 bases and 3 bases respectively, with 14 bases between them. Germline V gene data show CDR1 as GTSNPN and CDR2 as SVGIG (reference sequence). The CDR3 is 14 amino acids. CDR3 bases: TGTGCCTGGGGAGAACAGTTGGTTGGAAACACCATATATTTT. The encoded protein is CAWGEQLVGNTIYF.

V usage is TRBV4-1 and J usage is TRBJ2-1; TRBD2 matches 8 bases. The length of the CDR3 is 16 residues. CDR1 and CDR2 from the germline V gene are MGHRA and YSYEKL. Trimming cost V 0 bases and J 7 bases; bases outside gene matches: 8. The CDR3: CASSQDWSGGRNEQFF. The CDR3 DNA reads as TGCGCCAGCAGCCAAGATTGGTCGGGAGGGCGTAATGAGCAGTTCTTC.

This chain connects TRBV4-1 to TRBJ2-3, with a weak D call TRBD1 (5 bases). Germline V CDR1 and CDR2: MGHRA, YSYEKL. The CDR3 is made up of 15 amino acids. V dropped 1 base and J dropped 1 base, with 9 bases sitting between them. This CDR3 is CASSQAGPGTDTQYF. CDR3 in DNA: TGCGCCAGCAGCCAAGCAGGGCCGGGCACAGATACGCAGTATTTT.

This clone was counted once. The chain carries TRBV6-1 and TRBJ2-3; TRBD1 matches 8 bases. The V and J ends lost 4 bases and 1 base, in that order; junction bases with no gene match: 4. CDR3 length equals 15 residues. Per the germline V gene, CDR1 is MNHNS and CDR2 is SASEGT. CDR3 coding DNA: TGTGCCAGCAGTGGCCAGACAGGGGGCACAGATACGCAGTATTTT. Its protein product is CASSGQTGGTDTQYF.

About this clone: A single base separates this from a much larger clone, so it may be a read error. Different DNA sequences within this sample yield the same CDR3. The chain combines TRBV5-1 with TRBJ1-1; D is perhaps TRBD1 (6 bases). The CDR3 loop spans 14 amino acids. CDR1 is SGHRS, CDR2 YFSETQ, per germline. V lost 0 bases to trimming and J lost 3 bases, with 9 bases between them. The CDR3 protein is CASSLDRADTEAFF. CDR3 DNA: TGCGCCAGCAGCTTGGACAGGGCGGACACTGAAGCTTTCTTT.

V is TRBV2 and J is TRBJ1-1; possible D gene TRBD1, 5 bases. V was shortened by 7 bases and J by 4 bases, with 13 bases between the two germline ends. In germline, CDR1 is SNHLY, CDR2 FYNNEI. The CDR3 consists of 13 residues. For the CDR3, the DNA is TGTGCCAGCATCAGGGAGGGCGGCACTGAAGCTTTCTTT. This encodes CASIREGGTEAFF. The full variable domain, in which reference TRBV2 and TRBJ1-1 provide the parts outside the CDR3, is EPEVTQTPSHQVTQMGQEVILRCVPISNHLYFYWYRQILGQKVEFLVSFYNNEISEKSEIFDDQFSVERPDGSNFTLKIRSTKLEDSAMYFCASIREGGTEAFFGQGTRLTVV.

This clone was seen just once. The chain has TRBV5-1 and TRBJ2-3, with 8 bases that match TRBD2. Germline V lookup: CDR1 SGHRS, CDR2 YFSETQ. The CDR3 has 15 residues. V lost 4 bases, J lost 5 bases, and 9 bases stayed unmatched. The CDR3 DNA reads TGCGCCAGCAGCCCTCTTCACGGGAGGGTAGATACGCAGTATTTT. This gives the protein CASSPLHGRVDTQYF.

This chain links TRBV9 with TRBJ2-2; D unclear. The CDR3 is made up of 16 amino acids. Trimming took off 1 base at V and 8 bases at J, with 18 bases between the two ends. Germline CDR1 and CDR2: SGDLS and YYNGEE. The CDR3 DNA reads TGTGCCAGCAGCGTATCCAACCGGGCCTCCCTGGGGGAGCTGTTTTTT. It yields the protein CASSVSNRASLGELFF.

The chain employs TRBV5-1 and TRBJ1-5, with a possible D match to TRBD1 (6 bases). This CDR3 has 21 residues. V was cut by 4 bases and J by 0 bases, with 29 bases left in between. Germline V gene data show CDR1 as SGHRS and CDR2 as YFSETQ. DNA for the CDR3: TGCGCCAGCAGCCAGGGGTATACAGACAGGACCCCTCCATATAGCAATCAGCCCCAGCATTTT. Translating it yields CASSQGYTDRTPPYSNQPQHF. The whole variable domain, filled in from reference TRBV5-1 and TRBJ1-5, reads KAGVTQTPRYLIKTRGQQVTLSCSPISGHRSVSWYQQTPGQGLQFLFEYFSETQRNKGNFPGRFSGRQFSNSRSEMNVSTLELGDSALYLCASSQGYTDRTPPYSNQPQHFGDGTRLSIL.

With regard to this clone: Other DNA variants within this sample encode the same CDR3. This chain joins TRBV18 and TRBJ1-2; TRBD1 aligns across 8 bases. The germline gives CDR1 KGHSH, CDR2 LQKENI. This CDR3 is 15 amino acids long. V shed 0 bases, J shed 0 bases, and the junction held 0 bases outside the gene matches. The CDR3 sequence is CASSPPGQANYGYTF. CDR3 in DNA: TGTGCCAGCTCACCACCGGGACAGGCTAACTATGGCTACACCTTC.

This chain connects TRBV7-9 to TRBJ1-4, with 7 positions matching TRBD1. This CDR3 is 15 amino acids long. Germline trimming cut 5 bases from V and 1 base from J; bases unmatched to any gene: 4. Germline V gives CDR1 SEHNR, CDR2 FQNEAQ (reference sequence). The CDR3 spells CASSNRGITNEKLFF. The CDR3 DNA reads as TGTGCCAGCAGCAACAGGGGAATAACTAATGAAAAACTGTTTTTT.